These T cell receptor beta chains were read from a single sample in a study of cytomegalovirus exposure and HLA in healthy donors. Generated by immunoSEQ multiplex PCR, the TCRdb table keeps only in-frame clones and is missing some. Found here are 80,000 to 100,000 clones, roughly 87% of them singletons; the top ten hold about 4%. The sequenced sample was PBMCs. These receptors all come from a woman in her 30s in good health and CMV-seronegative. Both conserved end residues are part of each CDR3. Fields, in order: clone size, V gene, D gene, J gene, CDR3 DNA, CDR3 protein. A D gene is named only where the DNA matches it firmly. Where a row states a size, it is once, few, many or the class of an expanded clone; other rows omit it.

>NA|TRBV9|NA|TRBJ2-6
TGTGCCAGCAGCGTACAGCAGGGTCGATGGACTGGGGCCAACGTCCTGACTTTC
CASSVQQGRWTGANVLTF
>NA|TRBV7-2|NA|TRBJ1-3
TGTGCCAGCAGCTTCAGGGCTGGAAACACCATATATTTT
CASSFRAGNTIYF
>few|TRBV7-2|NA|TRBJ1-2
TGTGCCAGCAGCTTAGTGTCAGGTGAAGCCTATGGCTACACCTTC
CASSLVSGEAYGYTF
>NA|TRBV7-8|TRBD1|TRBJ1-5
TGTGCCAGCAGCGAACGGGACAGGGACTATTATAGCAATCAGCCCCAGCATTTT
CASSERDRDYYSNQPQHF
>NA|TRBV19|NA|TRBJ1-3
TGTGCCAGTAGCCCCCGTGGGGCTCAAGCAGGAAACACCATATATTTT
CASSPRGAQAGNTIYF
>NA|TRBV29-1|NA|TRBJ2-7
TGCAGCGTTGGCGGGCAGGCTATCTCCTACGAGCAGTACTTC
CSVGGQAISYEQYF
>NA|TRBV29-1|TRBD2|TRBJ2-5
TGCAGCGGCGGGGGTCCACGTCCCCAGTACTTC
CSGGGPRPQYF
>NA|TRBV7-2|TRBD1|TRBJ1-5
TGTGCCAGCAGCTTACCGTGGGGGGACAGGGAGGATCAGCCCCAGCATTTT
CASSLPWGDREDQPQHF
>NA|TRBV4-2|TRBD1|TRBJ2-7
TGTGCCAGCAGCCAAGGAGGCAGGGGGCTTACCTACGAGCAGTACTTC
CASSQGGRGLTYEQYF
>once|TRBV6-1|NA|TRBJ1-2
TGTGCCAGCAGCGAGGCGTACGCAAGCTATGGCTACACCTTC
CASSEAYASYGYTF
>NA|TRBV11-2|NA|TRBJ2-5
TGTGCCAGCAGCTTAGCTCGAGGCCAGGGGGAGACCCAGTACTTC
CASSLARGQGETQYF
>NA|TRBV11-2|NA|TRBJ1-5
TGTGCCAGCAGCTTATGGAGCGATCAGCCCCAGCATTTT
CASSLWSDQPQHF
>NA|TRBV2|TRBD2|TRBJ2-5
TGTGCCAGCAAGGAGGGAGGGGAGACCCAGTACTTC
CASKEGGETQYF
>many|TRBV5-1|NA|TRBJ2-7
TGCGCCAGCAGCTCTCCCGGGACTTCAGGGGAGCAGTACTTC
CASSSPGTSGEQYF
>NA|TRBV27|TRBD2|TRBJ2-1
TGTGCCAGCGGTTGGACTAGCGGCAATGAGCAGTTCTTC
CASGWTSGNEQFF
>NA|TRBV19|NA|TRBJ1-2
TGTGCCAGTAGTATTAGTCAGGCCTATGGCTACACCTTC
CASSISQAYGYTF
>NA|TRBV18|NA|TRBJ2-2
TGTGCCAGCTCACCACCTTTAGGAGACACCGGGGAGCTGTTTTTT
CASSPPLGDTGELFF
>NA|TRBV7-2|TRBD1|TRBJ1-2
TGTGCCAGCAGCTTGACGCTGAGGACAGGATATGGCTACACCTTC
CASSLTLRTGYGYTF
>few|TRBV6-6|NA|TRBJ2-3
TGTGCCAGCAGCCCCGTCAGAAAGAATACGCAGTATTTT
CASSPVRKNTQYF
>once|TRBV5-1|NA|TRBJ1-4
TGCGCCAGCAGCTTTAGTGGGGGCGCGGGTGAAAAACTGTTTTTT
CASSFSGGAGEKLFF
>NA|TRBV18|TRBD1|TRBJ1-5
TGTGCCAGCTCACCGACAGGGACCAATCAGCCCCAGCATTTT
CASSPTGTNQPQHF
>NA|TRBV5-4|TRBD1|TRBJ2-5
TGTGCCAGCAGCTCGGGACAGATCCAAGAGACCCAGTACTTC
CASSSGQIQETQYF
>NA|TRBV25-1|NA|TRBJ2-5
TGTGCCAGCAGTGCGACGGGGAACCAAGAGACCCAGTACTTC
CASSATGNQETQYF
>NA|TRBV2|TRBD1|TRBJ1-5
TGTGCCAGCAGTGAGACGGGACAGCTCACGGGTCAGCCCCAGCATTTT
CASSETGQLTGQPQHF
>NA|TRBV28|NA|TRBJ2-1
TGTGCCAGCAGTTTAGGAGGGCTGGCGTTCTTC
CASSLGGLAFF
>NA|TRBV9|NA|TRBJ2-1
TGTGCCAGCAGCGTATCCGGGGGTTCAAACAATGAGCAGTTCTTC
CASSVSGGSNNEQFF
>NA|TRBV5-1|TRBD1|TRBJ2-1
TGCGCCAGCAGCTTGCCGACAGGGGGTGTGAATGAGCAGTTCTTC
CASSLPTGGVNEQFF
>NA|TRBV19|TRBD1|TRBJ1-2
TGTGCCAGTAGTCCAATGGACAGGGGCTTGGGCTACACCTTC
CASSPMDRGLGYTF
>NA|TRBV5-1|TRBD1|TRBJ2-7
TGCGCCAGCAGCACCGGGACAGGGACGTACGAGCAGTACTTC
CASSTGTGTYEQYF
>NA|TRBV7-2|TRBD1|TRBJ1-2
TGTGCCAGCAGCTCCGGACAGGGGGAGTATGGCTACACCTTC
CASSSGQGEYGYTF
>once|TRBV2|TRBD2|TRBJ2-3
TGTGCCAGCAGTGAAGCGCATAGCGGGGGAATAGGCACAGATACGCAGTATTTT
CASSEAHSGGIGTDTQYF
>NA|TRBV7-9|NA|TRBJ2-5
TGTGCCAGCAGAAGGGGCTTCCAAGAGACCCAGTACTTC
CASRRGFQETQYF
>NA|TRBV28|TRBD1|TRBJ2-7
TGTGCCAGCAGTTTATCACCCAGGGGGTTATACGAGCAGTACTTC
CASSLSPRGLYEQYF
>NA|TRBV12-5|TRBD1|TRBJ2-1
TGTGCTAGTGGTTTGGTACTTGGGACAGGGTCCTACAATGAGCAGTTCTTC
CASGLVLGTGSYNEQFF
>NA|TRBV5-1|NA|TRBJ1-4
TGCGCCAGCAGCTACACGACAGCAACTAATGAAAAACTGTTTTTT
CASSYTTATNEKLFF
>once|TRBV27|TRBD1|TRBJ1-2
TGTGCCAGCAGTTTGCTCGGACAGGGGGGCTATGGCTACACCTTC
CASSLLGQGGYGYTF
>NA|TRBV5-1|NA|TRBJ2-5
TGCGCCAGCAGCGTGAAGGGGTGGCAAGAGACCCAGTACTTC
CASSVKGWQETQYF
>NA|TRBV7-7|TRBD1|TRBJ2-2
TGTGCCAGCAGCCCAAGACAGGGGGGCACCGGGGAGCTGTTTTTT
CASSPRQGGTGELFF
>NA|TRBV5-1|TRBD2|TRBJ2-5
TGCGCCAGCAGCTTCGCGGGGACTAGCGAAGAGACCCAGTACTTC
CASSFAGTSEETQYF
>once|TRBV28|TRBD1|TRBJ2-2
TGTGCCAGCAGTCCATGGACAGGGGCGAACACCGGGGAGCTGTTTTTT
CASSPWTGANTGELFF
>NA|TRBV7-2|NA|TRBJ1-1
TGTGCCAGCAGCATGACGGGGAGGAACACTGAAGCTTTCTTT
CASSMTGRNTEAFF
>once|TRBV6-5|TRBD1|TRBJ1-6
TGTGCCAGCAGATCTAGACAGGGGGCCGGTTCACCCCTCCACTTT
CASRSRQGAGSPLHF
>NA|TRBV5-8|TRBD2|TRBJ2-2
TGTGCCAGCAGCTTGGCCAAAGTGGCGGGGGTTATCGGGGAGCTGTTTTTT
CASSLAKVAGVIGELFF
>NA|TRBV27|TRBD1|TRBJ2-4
TGTGCCAGCACCGGACAGGGAGGAAACATTCAGTACTTC
CASTGQGGNIQYF
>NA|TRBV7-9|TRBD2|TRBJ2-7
TGTGCCAGCACCGATATAGCGGGGTCTGCCGAGCAGTACTTC
CASTDIAGSAEQYF
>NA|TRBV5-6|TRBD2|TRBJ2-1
TGTGCCAGCAGCTCGGGACTAGGGTTGGATGAGCAGTTCTTC
CASSSGLGLDEQFF
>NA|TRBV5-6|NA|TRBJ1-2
TGTGCCAGCAGCTACCAATCTGGTTTAGCTAACTATGGCTACACCTTC
CASSYQSGLANYGYTF
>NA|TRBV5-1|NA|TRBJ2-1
TGCGCCAGCAGCTTGGGCGCAGGGGACTCCTACAATGAGCAGTTCTTC
CASSLGAGDSYNEQFF
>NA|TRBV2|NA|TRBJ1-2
TGTGCCAGCAGCCAGGGGCTCTATGGCTACACCTTC
CASSQGLYGYTF
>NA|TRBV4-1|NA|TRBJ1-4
TGCGCCAGCAGCCAAGCGGGGGTTCATGAAAAACTGTTTTTT
CASSQAGVHEKLFF
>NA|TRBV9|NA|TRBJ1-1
TGTGCCAGCGCCCGCCGACAAAACACTGAAGCTTTCTTT
CASARRQNTEAFF
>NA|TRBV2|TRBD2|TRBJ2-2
TGTGCCAGCAGCACCACTTTTAGCGGGGTCCGCACCGGGGAGCTGTTTTTT
CASSTTFSGVRTGELFF
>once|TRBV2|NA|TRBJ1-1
TGTGCCAGCAGTAAGATGGACGGGATGGACGCTGAAGCTTTCTTT
CASSKMDGMDAEAFF